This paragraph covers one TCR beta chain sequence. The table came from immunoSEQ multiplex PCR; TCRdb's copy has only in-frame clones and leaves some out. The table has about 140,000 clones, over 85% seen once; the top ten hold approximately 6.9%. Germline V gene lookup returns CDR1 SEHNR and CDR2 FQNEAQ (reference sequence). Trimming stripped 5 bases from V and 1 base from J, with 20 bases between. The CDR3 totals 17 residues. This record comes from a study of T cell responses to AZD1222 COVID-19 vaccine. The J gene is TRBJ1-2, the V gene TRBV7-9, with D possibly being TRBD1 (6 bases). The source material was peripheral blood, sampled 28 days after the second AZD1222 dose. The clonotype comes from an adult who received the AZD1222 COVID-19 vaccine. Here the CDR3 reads CASSPTKTIQGNYGYTF. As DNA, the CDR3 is TGTGCCAGCAGCCCAACTAAAACCATACAGGGTAACTATGGCTACACCTTC.